What follows describes a single T cell receptor beta chain. What it recognizes is unknown. These data originate in a study of identical twins. Broader study findings: For out-of-frame beta sequences, excess twin sharing was weaker. Modeled out-of-frame TCR alpha sharing in monozygotic twins fell below observed levels.

Template switching added a universal primer binding site, and final cDNA carried unique molecular identifiers. Using its own MiXCR run on the 5' RACE reads, TCRdb lists one record per CDR3 protein. The profile shows around 1.7 million distinct CDR3 sequences, 25% to 35% of them singletons. The CDR3 length is 17 residues. Trimming removed 3 bases at V and 4 bases at J, with 19 bases between. Germline lookup yields CDR1 MNHEY and CDR2 SMNVEV (reference sequence). The specimen sequenced was cord blood. The chain links TRBV27 to TRBJ1-5; weak D call: TRBD1 (6 bases). This TCR derives from a newborn girl in good health. The CDR3 nucleotides are TGTGCCAGCAGTTTTAGAGCTCCAGGGGACCATAATCAGCCCCAGCATTTT. Its protein is CASSFRAPGDHNQPQHF.